Listed below are T cell receptor beta chains from one sample, sequenced in a study of blood T cell repertoires in COVID-19. Assay: immunoSEQ multiplex PCR; the TCRdb copy retains only in-frame clones and omits some. The data hold over 150,000 clones, with 65% to 90% observed a single time. The specimen sequenced was PBMCs or T cells enriched from blood (not recorded which). The receptors were sampled from a man in his forties who had recovered from COVID-19. The conserved cysteine and the conserved F or W are not part of the CDR3 here. For some rows the clone size is stated as once, few or many, or as a class when expanded; others skip it.

J gene	V gene	clone size	CDR3 protein
TRBJ1-1	TRBV25-1	NA	ASSVPGAGNTEAF
TRBJ1-1	TRBV2	NA	ASSQRTDNTEAF
TRBJ1-5	TRBV3-1/TRBV3-2	few	ASSQDPTGNEQPQH
TRBJ2-6	TRBV11-1	NA	ASSRFSGANVLT
TRBJ2-3	TRBV28	NA	ASSSPTSGRAGTQY
TRBJ2-5	TRBV3-1/TRBV3-2	NA	ASSLLEQTQY
TRBJ2-7	TRBV30	NA	AWSPGTAYEQY
TRBJ2-1	TRBV5-1	once	ASSRKAGDEQF
TRBJ1-6	TRBV6-2/TRBV6-3	few	ASSLPQRNSPLH
TRBJ2-7	TRBV30	NA	AWSANLLAYEQY
TRBJ1-1	TRBV5-1	NA	ASRRTGQHMNTEAF
TRBJ2-1	TRBV5-6	NA	ASTNGPSGRYNEQF
TRBJ2-5	TRBV6-2/TRBV6-3	once	ASSYEAGRRETQY
TRBJ1-2	TRBV28	NA	ASSEGQGRRGYT
TRBJ2-1	TRBV18	NA	ASSSRRLAGSGEQF
TRBJ1-1	TRBV9	NA	ASSVVFGEAF
TRBJ2-1	TRBV2	NA	ASMGTSGRALQF
TRBJ2-7	TRBV29-1	NA	SVGTLDPSEQY
TRBJ1-5	TRBV6-2/TRBV6-3	NA	ASSSDRGAYQPQH